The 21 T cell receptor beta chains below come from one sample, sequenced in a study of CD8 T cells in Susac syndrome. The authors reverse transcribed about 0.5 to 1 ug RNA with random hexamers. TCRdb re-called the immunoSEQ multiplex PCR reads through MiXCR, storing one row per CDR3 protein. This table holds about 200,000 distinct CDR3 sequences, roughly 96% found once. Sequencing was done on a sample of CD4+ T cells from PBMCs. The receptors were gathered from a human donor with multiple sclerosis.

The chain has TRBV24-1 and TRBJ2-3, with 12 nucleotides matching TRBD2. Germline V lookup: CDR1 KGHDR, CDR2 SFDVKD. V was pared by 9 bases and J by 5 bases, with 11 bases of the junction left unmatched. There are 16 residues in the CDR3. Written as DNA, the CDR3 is TGTGCCACCGCAGCTAGCGGGAGGGCCCTCGGAGATACGCAGTATTTT. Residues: CATAASGRALGDTQYF.

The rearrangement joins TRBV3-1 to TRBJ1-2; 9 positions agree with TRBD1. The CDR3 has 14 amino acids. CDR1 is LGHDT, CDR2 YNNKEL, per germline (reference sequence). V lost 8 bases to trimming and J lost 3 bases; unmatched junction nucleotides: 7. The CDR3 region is CASAQGASHYGYTF. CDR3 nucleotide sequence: TGTGCCAGCGCACAGGGGGCATCGCACTATGGCTACACCTTC.

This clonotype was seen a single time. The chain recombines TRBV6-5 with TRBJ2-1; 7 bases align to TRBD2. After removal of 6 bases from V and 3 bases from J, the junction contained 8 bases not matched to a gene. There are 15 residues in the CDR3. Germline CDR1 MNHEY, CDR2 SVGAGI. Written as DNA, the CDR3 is TGTGCCAGCAGCCCAAGCGGGATGGGCTACAATGAGCAGTTCTTC. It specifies CASSPSGMGYNEQFF.

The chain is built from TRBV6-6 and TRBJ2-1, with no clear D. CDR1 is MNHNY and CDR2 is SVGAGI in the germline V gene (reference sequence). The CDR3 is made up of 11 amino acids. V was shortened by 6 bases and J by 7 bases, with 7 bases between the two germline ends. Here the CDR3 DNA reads TGTGCCAGCAGACAATTAAATGAGCAGTTCTTC. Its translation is CASRQLNEQFF.

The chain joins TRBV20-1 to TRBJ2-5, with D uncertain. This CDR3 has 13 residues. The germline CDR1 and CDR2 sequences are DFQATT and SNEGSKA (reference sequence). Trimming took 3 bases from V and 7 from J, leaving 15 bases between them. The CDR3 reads CSAREFPLGTQYF. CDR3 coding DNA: TGCAGTGCTAGGGAGTTCCCGCTGGGGACCCAGTACTTC.

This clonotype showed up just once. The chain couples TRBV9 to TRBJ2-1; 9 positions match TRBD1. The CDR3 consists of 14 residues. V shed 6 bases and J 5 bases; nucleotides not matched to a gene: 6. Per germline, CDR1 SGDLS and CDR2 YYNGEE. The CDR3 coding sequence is TGTGCCAGCAACAGACAGGGGGGACACAATGAGCAGTTCTTC. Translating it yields CASNRQGGHNEQFF. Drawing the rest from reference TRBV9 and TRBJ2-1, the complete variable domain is DSGVTQTPKHLITATGQRVTLRCSPRSGDLSVYWYQQSLDQGLQFLIQYYNGEERAKGNILERFSAQQFPDLHSELNLSSLELGDSALYFCASNRQGGHNEQFFGPGTRLTVL.

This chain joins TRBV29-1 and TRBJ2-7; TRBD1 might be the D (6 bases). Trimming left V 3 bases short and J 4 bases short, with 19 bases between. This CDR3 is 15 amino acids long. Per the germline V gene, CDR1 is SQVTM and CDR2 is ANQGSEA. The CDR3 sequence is CSVEIRDTTRYEQYF. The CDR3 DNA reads TGCAGCGTTGAGATCAGGGACACAACTCGATACGAGCAGTACTTC.

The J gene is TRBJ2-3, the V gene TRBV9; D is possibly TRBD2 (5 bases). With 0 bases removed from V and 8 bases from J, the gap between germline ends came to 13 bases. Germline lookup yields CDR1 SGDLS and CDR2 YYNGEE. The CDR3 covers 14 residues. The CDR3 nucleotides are TGTGCCAGCAGCGTAGATCCCGGTGGGAGTACGCAGTATTTT. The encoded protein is CASSVDPGGSTQYF.

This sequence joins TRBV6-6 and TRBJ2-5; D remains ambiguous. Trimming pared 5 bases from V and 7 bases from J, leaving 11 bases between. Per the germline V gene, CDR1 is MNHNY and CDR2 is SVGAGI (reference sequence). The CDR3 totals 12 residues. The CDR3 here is CASSTDSLTQYF. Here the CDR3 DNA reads TGTGCCAGCAGTACTGACTCACTGACCCAGTACTTC.

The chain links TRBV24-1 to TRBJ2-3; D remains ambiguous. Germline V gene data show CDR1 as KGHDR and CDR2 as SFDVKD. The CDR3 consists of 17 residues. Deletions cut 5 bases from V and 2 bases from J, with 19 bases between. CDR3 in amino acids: CATSGAGYLDSTDTQYF. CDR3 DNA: TGTGCCACCAGTGGGGCAGGTTACCTCGATTCCACAGATACGCAGTATTTT.

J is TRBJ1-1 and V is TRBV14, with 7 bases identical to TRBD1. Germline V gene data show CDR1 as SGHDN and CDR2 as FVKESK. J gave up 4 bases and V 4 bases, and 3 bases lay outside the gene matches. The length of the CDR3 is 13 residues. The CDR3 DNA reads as TGTGCCAGCAGCCGGGACAGCCCCACTGAAGCTTTCTTT. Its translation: CASSRDSPTEAFF. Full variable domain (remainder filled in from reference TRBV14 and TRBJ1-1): EAGVTQFPSHSVIEKGQTVTLRCDPISGHDNLYWYRRVMGKEIKFLLHFVKESKQDESGMPNNRFLAERTGGTYSTLKVQPAELEDSGVYFCASSRDSPTEAFFGQGTRLTVV.

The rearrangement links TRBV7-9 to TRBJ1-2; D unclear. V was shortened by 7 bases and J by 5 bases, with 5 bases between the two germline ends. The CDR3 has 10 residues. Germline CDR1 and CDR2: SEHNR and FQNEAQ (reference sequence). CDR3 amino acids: CASTSYGYTF. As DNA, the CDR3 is TGTGCCAGCACGTCGTATGGCTACACCTTC.

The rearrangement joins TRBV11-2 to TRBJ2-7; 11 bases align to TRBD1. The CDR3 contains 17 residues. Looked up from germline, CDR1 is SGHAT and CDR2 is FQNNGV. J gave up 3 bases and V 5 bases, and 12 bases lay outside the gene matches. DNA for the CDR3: TGTGCCAGCAGCCCAAACGTAGGGACAGGGGGAATCTACGAGCAGTACTTC. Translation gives CASSPNVGTGGIYEQYF.

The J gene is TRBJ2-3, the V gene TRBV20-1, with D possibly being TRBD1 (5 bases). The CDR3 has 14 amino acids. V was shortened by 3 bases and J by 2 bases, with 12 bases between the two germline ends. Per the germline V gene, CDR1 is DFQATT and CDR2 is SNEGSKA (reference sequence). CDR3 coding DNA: TGCAGTGCTAGCCCATTGGGGCTCACAGATACGCAGTATTTT. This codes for CSASPLGLTDTQYF.

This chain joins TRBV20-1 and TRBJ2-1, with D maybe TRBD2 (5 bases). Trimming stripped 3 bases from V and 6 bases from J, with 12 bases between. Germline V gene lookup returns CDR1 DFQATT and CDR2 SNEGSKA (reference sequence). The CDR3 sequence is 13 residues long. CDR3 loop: CSARRAVVNEQFF. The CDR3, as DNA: TGCAGTGCTAGGAGGGCGGTCGTCAATGAGCAGTTCTTC.

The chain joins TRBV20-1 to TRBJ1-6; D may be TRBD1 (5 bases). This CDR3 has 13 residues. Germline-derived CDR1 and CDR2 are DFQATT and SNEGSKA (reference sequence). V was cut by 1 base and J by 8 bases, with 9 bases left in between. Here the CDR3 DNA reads TGCAGTGCTAGAGCCTGGGGGGATTCACCCCTCCACTTT. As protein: CSARAWGDSPLHF.

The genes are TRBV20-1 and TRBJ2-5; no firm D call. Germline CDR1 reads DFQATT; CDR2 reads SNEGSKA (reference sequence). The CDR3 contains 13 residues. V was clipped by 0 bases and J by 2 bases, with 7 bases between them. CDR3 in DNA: TGCAGTGCTAGAGATTGGCAACAAGAGACCCAGTACTTC. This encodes CSARDWQQETQYF.

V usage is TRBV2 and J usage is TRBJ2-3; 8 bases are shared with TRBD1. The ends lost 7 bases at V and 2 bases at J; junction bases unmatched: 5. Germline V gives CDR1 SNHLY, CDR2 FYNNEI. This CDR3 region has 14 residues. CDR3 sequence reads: CASKGTGPTDTQYF. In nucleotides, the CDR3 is TGTGCCAGCAAAGGGACAGGACCCACAGATACGCAGTATTTT.

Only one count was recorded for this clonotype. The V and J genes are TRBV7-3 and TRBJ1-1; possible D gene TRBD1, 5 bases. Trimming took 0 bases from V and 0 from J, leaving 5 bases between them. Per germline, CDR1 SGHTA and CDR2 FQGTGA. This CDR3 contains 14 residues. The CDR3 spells CASSLTRVNTEAFF. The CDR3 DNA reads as TGTGCCAGCAGCTTAACCAGGGTGAACACTGAAGCTTTCTTT.

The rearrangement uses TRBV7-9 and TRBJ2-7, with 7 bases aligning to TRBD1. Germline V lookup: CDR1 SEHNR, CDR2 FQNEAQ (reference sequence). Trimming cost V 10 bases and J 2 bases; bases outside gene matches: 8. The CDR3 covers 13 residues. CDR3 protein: CATRQGPTYEQYF. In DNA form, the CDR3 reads TGTGCCACACGACAGGGACCAACCTACGAGCAGTACTTC.

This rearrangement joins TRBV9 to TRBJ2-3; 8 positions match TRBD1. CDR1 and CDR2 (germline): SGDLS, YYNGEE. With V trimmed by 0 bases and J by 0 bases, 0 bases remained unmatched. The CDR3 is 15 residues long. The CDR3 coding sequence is TGTGCCAGCAGCGTAGGGACAGGGAGCACAGATACGCAGTATTTT. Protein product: CASSVGTGSTDTQYF.